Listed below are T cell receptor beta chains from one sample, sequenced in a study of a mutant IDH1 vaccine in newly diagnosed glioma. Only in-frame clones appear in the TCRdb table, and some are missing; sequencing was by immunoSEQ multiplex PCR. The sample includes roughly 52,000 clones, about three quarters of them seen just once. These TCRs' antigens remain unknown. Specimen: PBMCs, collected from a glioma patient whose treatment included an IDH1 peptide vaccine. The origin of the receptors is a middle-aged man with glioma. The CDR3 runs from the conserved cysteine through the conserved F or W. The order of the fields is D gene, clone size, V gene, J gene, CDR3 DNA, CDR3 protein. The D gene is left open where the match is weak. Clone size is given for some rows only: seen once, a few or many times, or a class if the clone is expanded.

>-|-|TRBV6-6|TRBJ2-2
TGTGCCAGCAGTTACGGTCCGGGGGTGAACACCGGGGAGCTGTTTTTT
CASSYGPGVNTGELFF
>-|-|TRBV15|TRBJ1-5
TGTGCCACCAGCAGAATGCAGGATCAGCCCCAGCATTTT
CATSRMQDQPQHF
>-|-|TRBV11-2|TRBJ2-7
TGTGCCAGCAGCTTAGACCGACGGTACGAGCAGTACTTC
CASSLDRRYEQYF
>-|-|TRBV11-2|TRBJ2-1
TGTGCCAGCAGCTTAGTTAGGGGAGTGGACAATGAGCAGTTCTTC
CASSLVRGVDNEQFF
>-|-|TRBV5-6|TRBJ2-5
TGTGCCAGCAGCTTCCCGACAGGGAGGCGAGAGACCCAGTACTTC
CASSFPTGRRETQYF
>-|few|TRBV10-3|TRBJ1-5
TGTGCCATCAGTGAGGGGGACCAGCCCCAGCATTTT
CAISEGDQPQHF
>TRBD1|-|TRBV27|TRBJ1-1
TGTGCCAGCAGCAAAACAGGGGTGAAGGTGAACACTGAAGCTTTCTTT
CASSKTGVKVNTEAFF
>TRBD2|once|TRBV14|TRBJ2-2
TGTGCCAGCAGCCAAGTTATGGGCGGGAGGAAATCGAACACCGGGGAGCTGTTTTTT
CASSQVMGGRKSNTGELFF
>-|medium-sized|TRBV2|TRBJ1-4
TGTGCCAGCAGCCTGGGGATTTATAATGAAAAACTGTTTTTT
CASSLGIYNEKLFF
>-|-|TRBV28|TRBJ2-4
TGTGCCAGCAGTCCCCCCCTACGGGGGAACATTCAGTACTTC
CASSPPLRGNIQYF
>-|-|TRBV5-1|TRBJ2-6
TGCGCCAGCAGCCAGGATATCTCTGGGGCCAACGTCCTGACTTTC
CASSQDISGANVLTF
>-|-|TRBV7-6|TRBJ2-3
TGTGCCAGCAGCTTCCGCACAGATACGCAGTATTTT
CASSFRTDTQYF
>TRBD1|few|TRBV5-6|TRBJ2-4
TGTGCCAGCAGCTTGGGGACAGGGTTGAACATTCAGTACTTC
CASSLGTGLNIQYF
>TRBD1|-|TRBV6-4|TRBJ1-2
TGTGCCAGCAGTGAGGTGGGACAGGGACCGTTCTATGGCTACACCTTC
CASSEVGQGPFYGYTF
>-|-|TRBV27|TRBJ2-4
TGTGCCAGCAGGGCGGGCGACGGGGTATGGGACATTCAGTACTTC
CASRAGDGVWDIQYF
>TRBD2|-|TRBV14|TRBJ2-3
TGTGCCAGCAGCCAAGCGGGAGGGGCAGATACGCAGTATTTT
CASSQAGGADTQYF
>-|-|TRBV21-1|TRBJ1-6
TGTGCCAGCAGCAAAGCGGAAGGACAGGGTTTAGGGGAATCACCCCTCCACTTT
CASSKAEGQGLGESPLHF
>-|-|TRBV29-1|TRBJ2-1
TGCAGCGTCGCAAGGACTACAGAGCAGTTCTTC
CSVARTTEQFF
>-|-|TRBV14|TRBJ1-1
TGTGCCAGCAAAACGTTGATGGGCCGTAACACTGAAGCTTTCTTT
CASKTLMGRNTEAFF
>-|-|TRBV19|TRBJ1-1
TGTGCCAGTAGTATCTCGGGGACGGACACTGAAGCTTTCTTT
CASSISGTDTEAFF
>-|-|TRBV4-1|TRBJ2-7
TGCGCCAGCAGCCAACAGGCGACTTTCTACGAGCAGTACTTC
CASSQQATFYEQYF
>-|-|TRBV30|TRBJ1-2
TGTGCCTGGAGTGGGCAAACATACTATGGCTACACCTTC
CAWSGQTYYGYTF
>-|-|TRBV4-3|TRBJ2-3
TGCGCCAGCAGCCGCTCAAGAGAGGAAGATACGCAGTATTTT
CASSRSREEDTQYF
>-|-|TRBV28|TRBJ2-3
TGTGCCAGCAGTTTTGTGGCGGGCACAGATACGCAGTATTTT
CASSFVAGTDTQYF
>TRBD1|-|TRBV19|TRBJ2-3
TGTGCCACCGAAAAGGGGCGACAGGGGAGAACAGATACGCAGTATTTT
CATEKGRQGRTDTQYF
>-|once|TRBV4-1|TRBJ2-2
TGCGCCAGCAGCCAACTTGGGGGTACCGGGGAGCTGTTTTTT
CASSQLGGTGELFF
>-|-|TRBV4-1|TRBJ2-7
TGCGCCAGCAGCCAAGATCTAACCTACGAGCAGTACTTC
CASSQDLTYEQYF
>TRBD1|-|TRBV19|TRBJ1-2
TGTGCCAGTAGTGGCTCAGGGGGTTATTATAATGGCTACACCTTC
CASSGSGGYYNGYTF
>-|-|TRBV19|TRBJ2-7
TGTGCCAGTAGTCCGTCCCCCCTAGGTATCGAGCAGTACTTC
CASSPSPLGIEQYF
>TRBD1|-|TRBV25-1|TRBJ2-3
TGTGCCAGCCGGAAGACAGGGGTCACAGATACGCAGTATTTT
CASRKTGVTDTQYF
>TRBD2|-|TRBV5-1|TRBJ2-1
TGCGCCAGCAGCGAAGGACTAGCGGGAACGAATGAGCAGTTCTTC
CASSEGLAGTNEQFF
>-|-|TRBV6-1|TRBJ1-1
TGTGCCAGCAGGGCCCGCGGTTGGAACACTGAAGCTTTCTTT
CASRARGWNTEAFF
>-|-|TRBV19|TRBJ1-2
TGTGCCAGTAGTCAGGGTCCCTATGGCTACACCTTC
CASSQGPYGYTF
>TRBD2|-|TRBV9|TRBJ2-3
TGTGCCAGCAGCCCTTCCGCCTTAGCGGGAGACACAGATACGCAGTATTTT
CASSPSALAGDTDTQYF
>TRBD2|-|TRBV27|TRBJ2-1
TGTGCCAGCAGCCAGACGGGACTAGCGGGAGGGTGGGCCAATGAGCAGTTCTTC
CASSQTGLAGGWANEQFF
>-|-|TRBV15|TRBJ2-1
TGTGCCACCAGCTCAGCGTTTGAGCCCGTTAGAAATATTGAGCAGTTCTTC
CATSSAFEPVRNIEQFF
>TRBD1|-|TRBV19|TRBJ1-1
TGTGCCAGTAGTATGAGGACAGGGGGAGCTTTCTTT
CASSMRTGGAFF
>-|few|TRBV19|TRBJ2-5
TGTGCCAGTAGCCCCGGGGGCCAGACCCAGTACTTC
CASSPGGQTQYF
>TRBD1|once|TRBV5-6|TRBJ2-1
TGTGCCAGCAGCCCCGGGACAGGGGGGGGGAATGCATGGGATGAGCAGTTCTTC
CASSPGTGGGNAWDEQFF
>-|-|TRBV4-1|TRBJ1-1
TGCGCCAGCAGCCAAGAGAACACTGAAGCTTTCTTT
CASSQENTEAFF